A single T cell receptor beta chain is shown here with its context. The sample is drawn from a study of Graves' ophthalmopathy and Graves' hyperthyroidism. Germline V gene lookup returns CDR1 MGHDK and CDR2 SYGVNS. The CDR3 covers 17 residues. V lost 4 bases and J lost 3; bases outside the gene matches: 15. The TCR beta CDR3 regions underwent amplification from RNA transcripts. Second-round multiplex PCR followed a first-round RT-PCR using HTBI primers. TCRdb recomputed calls from the multiplex PCR reads with MiXCR, one row per CDR3 protein. The table has over a million distinct CDR3 sequences, about 35% seen once.

V gene TRBV25-1 combines with J gene TRBJ2-7; TRBD2 aligns across 7 bases. This clonotype was sampled from an adult man with Graves' hyperthyroidism. Input material: peripheral blood or thyroid tissue (not recorded which). The CDR3 loop is CASSATFFGEGLYEQYF. The CDR3 nucleotides read TGTGCCAGCAGTGCCACCTTCTTTGGGGAGGGCCTCTACGAGCAGTACTTC.